Below, 23 T cell receptor beta chains from the same sample are listed, as sequenced in a study of cytomegalovirus exposure and HLA in healthy donors (dated by TCRdb to 2015 to 2018). Library preparation employed the immunoSEQ multiplex PCR assay. A mixture of 60 forward primers for TCR Vbeta segments and 13 reverse primers for TCR Jbeta segments was used in the multiplex PCR. The clones in this table, taken by TCRdb from immuneACCESS, are in-frame only. Not every clone is retained; where verified, under half of the shortfall comes from an unresolved V gene, and the cause of the rest is unknown. This sample lists about 110,000 clones; 81% were detected once. Clones ranked in the top ten supply 2% to 2.5% of the sample. The sample was PBMCs. The receptors come from a man aged 25-45 years in good health and CMV-seronegative.

Here the CDR3 DNA reads TGTGCCAGCAGTGACTCTTTACGGCTAGTGAACCACAATGAGCAGTTCTTC. It encodes CASSDSLRLVNHNEQFF. The V call is TRBV6-4, the J call TRBJ2-1; D is undetermined. The CDR3 totals 17 residues. Germline V gives CDR1 MRHNA, CDR2 SNTAGT. V lost 0 bases and J 5 bases, leaving 17 bases between the germline ends.

V is TRBV6-1 and J is TRBJ2-7; 9 bases align to TRBD2. CDR3 size: 15 residues. With V trimmed by 2 bases and J by 0 bases, 2 bases remained unmatched. Germline V gene data show CDR1 as MNHNS and CDR2 as SASEGT. This chain's CDR3 is CASSELAGSSYEQYF. DNA of the CDR3: TGTGCCAGCAGTGAACTAGCGGGGAGCTCCTACGAGCAGTACTTC.

V and J are TRBV6-5 and TRBJ1-1, with D maybe TRBD1 (5 bases). V lost 0 bases and J 7 bases, leaving 9 bases between the germline ends. The CDR3 is 13 amino acids. The germline gives CDR1 MNHEY, CDR2 SVGAGI. CDR3 nucleotide sequence: TGTGCCAGCAGTTACTCTTCCGGGGGTGAAGCTTTCTTT. It yields the protein CASSYSSGGEAFF.

Here the CDR3 reads CASSSGQLGDTQYF. The CDR3 DNA is TGCGCCAGCAGCTCGGGACAGCTTGGAGATACGCAGTATTTT. The chain employs TRBV5-1 and TRBJ2-3, with TRBD1 matching 7 bases. J was trimmed by 5 bases and V by 3 bases; bases with no gene match: 6. The CDR3 loop spans 14 amino acids. Per germline, CDR1 SGHRS and CDR2 YFSETQ.

The chain employs TRBV27 and TRBJ1-5; possible D gene TRBD1, 5 bases. Germline CDR1 reads MNHEY; CDR2 reads SMNVEV (reference sequence). The CDR3 runs 13 residues. Deletions cut 4 bases from V and 3 bases from J, with 7 bases between. The chain's CDR3 is CASSSRANQPQHF. The DNA for the CDR3 is TGTGCCAGCAGTTCCAGGGCCAATCAGCCCCAGCATTTT.

The CDR3 sequence: CASSFSTGTEAFF. CDR3 in DNA: TGTGCCAGCAGCTTTAGTACCGGGACAGAAGCTTTCTTT. The chain joins TRBV11-3 to TRBJ1-1; D is perhaps TRBD1 (6 bases). Germline CDR1 and CDR2: SGHNT and YENEEA. With 3 bases removed from V and 8 bases from J, the gap between germline ends came to 13 bases. The CDR3 is made up of 13 amino acids.

The rearrangement joins TRBV5-1 to TRBJ1-4; 7 nucleotides agree with TRBD1. Trimming removed 4 bases from V and 8 bases from J; junction bases left unmatched: 11. The CDR3 runs 15 residues. Germline CDR1 reads SGHRS; CDR2 reads YFSETQ. CDR3: CASSPNRGLKEKLFF. CDR3 nucleotides: TGCGCCAGCAGCCCCAACAGGGGATTGAAGGAAAAACTGTTTTTT.

The chain uses TRBV7-3 and TRBJ1-1, with TRBD1 as a possible D gene (5 bases). The CDR3 length is 14 residues. Trimming removed 7 bases from V and 3 bases from J, with 15 bases in between. Germline loops: CDR1 SGHTA, CDR2 FQGTGA. In DNA form, the CDR3 reads TGTGCCAGCACTAGATGGGGCGGAGACACTGAAGCTTTCTTT. This encodes CASTRWGGDTEAFF. Drawing the rest from reference TRBV7-3 and TRBJ1-1, the complete variable domain is GAGVSQTPSNKVTEKGKYVELRCDPISGHTALYWYRQSLGQGPEFLIYFQGTGAADDSGLPNDRFFAVRPEGSVSTLKIQRTERGDSAVYLCASTRWGGDTEAFFGQGTRLTVV.

The chain recombines TRBV6-4 with TRBJ2-2; weak D call: TRBD2 (5 bases). CDR3 size: 15 residues. CDR1 MRHNA and CDR2 SNTAGT come from the germline V gene. With 0 bases removed from V and 6 bases from J, the gap between germline ends came to 11 bases. CDR3 DNA sequence: TGTGCCAGCAGTGACTCGAGGGCGCCGGCCGGGGAGCTGTTTTTT. Protein sequence: CASSDSRAPAGELFF.

This rearrangement joins TRBV9 to TRBJ1-2; D gene uncertain. This CDR3 comprises 14 residues. Trimming took off 0 bases at V and 7 bases at J, with 13 bases between the two ends. Germline V lookup: CDR1 SGDLS, CDR2 YYNGEE. The chain's CDR3 is CASSVVPVYAGYTF. The CDR3, as DNA: TGTGCCAGCAGCGTAGTGCCGGTCTATGCTGGCTACACCTTC.

V usage is TRBV6-1 and J usage is TRBJ1-1; maybe TRBD1 (6 bases). Germline values: CDR1 MNHNS, CDR2 SASEGT. This CDR3 comprises 13 residues. Trimming removed 4 bases from V and 6 bases from J, with 12 bases in between. DNA for the CDR3: TGTGCCAGCAGTGCGCGCAGGGGATCTGAAGCTTTCTTT. This codes for CASSARRGSEAFF.

The gene calls are TRBV5-1 and TRBJ1-2; the D gene is possibly TRBD1 (6 bases). Trimming stripped 3 bases from V and 6 bases from J, with 15 bases between. This CDR3 has 14 residues. In germline, CDR1 is SGHRS, CDR2 YFSETQ. The CDR3 loop is CASSSGQNGHGYTF. The DNA for the CDR3 is TGCGCCAGCAGCTCCGGACAGAATGGGCATGGCTACACCTTC. The whole variable domain, filled in from reference TRBV5-1 and TRBJ1-2, reads KAGVTQTPRYLIKTRGQQVTLSCSPISGHRSVSWYQQTPGQGLQFLFEYFSETQRNKGNFPGRFSGRQFSNSRSEMNVSTLELGDSALYLCASSSGQNGHGYTFGSGTRLTVV.

The V and J genes are TRBV10-2 and TRBJ2-7; TRBD1 aligns across 9 bases. V lost 2 bases and J lost 3; bases outside the gene matches: 8. From germline, CDR1 is WSHSY and CDR2 SAAADI. The CDR3 is 16 amino acids. The CDR3 region is CASSEPTGQGFYEQYF. CDR3 DNA: TGCGCCAGCAGTGAGCCGACGGGACAGGGTTTCTACGAGCAGTACTTC.

The genes are TRBV1 and TRBJ2-1; the listed D gene, TRBD2, was not tested against the DNA. TRBV1 is recorded as a pseudogene. The CDR3 extends over 15 amino acids. The CDR3, as DNA: TGCACCAGCAGCCAAGGGGCGGGGGGGTACAATGAGCAGTTCTTC. Protein: CTSSQGAGGYNEQFF.

The chain joins TRBV2 to TRBJ2-4; 9 bases are shared with TRBD1. This CDR3 comprises 18 residues. Germline V CDR1 and CDR2: SNHLY, FYNNEI. V lost 5 bases and J lost 1; bases outside the gene matches: 12. For the CDR3, the DNA is TGTGCCAGCAGTACCGGGACAGGGACCGGAGTTGCCAAAAACATTCAGTACTTC. It is translated as CASSTGTGTGVAKNIQYF.

The chain has TRBV6-1 and TRBJ2-2; TRBD1 agrees at 7 bases. The junction had 7 bases not matched to a gene; V was cut back by 10 bases and J by 2 bases. The CDR3 totals 14 residues. From germline, CDR1 is MNHNS and CDR2 SASEGT. DNA of the CDR3: TGTGCCACCCAAGGGACAGCCAACACCGGGGAGCTGTTTTTT. Protein sequence: CATQGTANTGELFF.

CDR3 nucleotides: TGCGCCAGCAGCCAACCCGGGACAGGGGCGGCCTCCTACGAGCAGTACTTC. It translates to CASSQPGTGAASYEQYF. The chain is built from TRBV4-1 and TRBJ2-7; 10 bases align to TRBD1. CDR3 length: 17 amino acids. Germline V gene sequence: CDR1 MGHRA, CDR2 YSYEKL. Unmatched junction bases numbered 7, after V lost 2 bases and J lost 0 bases.

Only one count was recorded for this clone. The chain has TRBV4-1 and TRBJ1-3; 7 bases agree with TRBD1. Looked up from germline, CDR1 is MGHRA and CDR2 is YSYEKL. J lost 4 bases, V lost 4 bases, and 10 bases had no gene match. The CDR3 is made up of 16 amino acids. The CDR3 DNA follows: TGCGCCAGCAGCCTTACAACAGGGGCGGCGGGAAACACCATATATTTT. Translated, it gives CASSLTTGAAGNTIYF.

The V call is TRBV7-3, the J call TRBJ2-2, with TRBD1 matching over 9 bases. Losses at the gene ends were 5 bases for V and 6 bases for J; bases not matched to a gene: 4. This CDR3 is built from 14 residues. The germline V gene encodes CDR1 SGHTA and CDR2 FQGTGA. The CDR3 region has the DNA TGTGCCAGCAGCAAAACAGGGGGCCCCGGGGAGCTGTTTTTT. Amino acids: CASSKTGGPGELFF.

The rearrangement joins TRBV7-3 to TRBJ2-1; the D gene is possibly TRBD2 (6 bases). The CDR3 runs 14 residues. V was shortened by 5 bases and J by 5 bases, with 13 bases between the two germline ends. Germline CDR1 reads SGHTA; CDR2 reads FQGTGA. CDR3: CASSHGGPDNEQFF. DNA of the CDR3: TGTGCCAGCAGCCACGGGGGACCAGACAATGAGCAGTTCTTC.

The V call is TRBV5-1, the J call TRBJ2-2; 7 positions agree with TRBD1. Germline CDR1 is SGHRS and CDR2 is YFSETQ. The CDR3 covers 14 residues. The V and J ends lost 4 bases and 4 bases, in that order; junction bases with no gene match: 4. The CDR3 reads CASSVRQGTGELFF. CDR3 nucleotide sequence: TGCGCCAGCAGCGTTCGACAGGGCACCGGGGAGCTGTTTTTT.

The chain has TRBV15 and TRBJ2-1; D is ambiguous. Germline assignment: CDR1 LNHNV and CDR2 YYDKDF (reference sequence). Trimming shortened V by 4 bases and J by 9 bases, and 10 bases separated the two germline ends. The CDR3 is 12 residues long. The CDR3 DNA reads as TGTGCCACCAGCATAGCTGAGGCTGAGCAGTTCTTC. It yields the protein CATSIAEAEQFF.

This chain joins TRBV6-5 and TRBJ1-4, with 7 bases that match TRBD1. Germline V gene sequence: CDR1 MNHEY, CDR2 SVGAGI. V lost 0 bases and J lost 7; bases outside the gene matches: 5. The CDR3 extends over 15 amino acids. The DNA for the CDR3 is TGTGCCAGCAGTTACTCGCCCAGGGGGAGTGAAAAACTGTTTTTT. Translating it yields CASSYSPRGSEKLFF.